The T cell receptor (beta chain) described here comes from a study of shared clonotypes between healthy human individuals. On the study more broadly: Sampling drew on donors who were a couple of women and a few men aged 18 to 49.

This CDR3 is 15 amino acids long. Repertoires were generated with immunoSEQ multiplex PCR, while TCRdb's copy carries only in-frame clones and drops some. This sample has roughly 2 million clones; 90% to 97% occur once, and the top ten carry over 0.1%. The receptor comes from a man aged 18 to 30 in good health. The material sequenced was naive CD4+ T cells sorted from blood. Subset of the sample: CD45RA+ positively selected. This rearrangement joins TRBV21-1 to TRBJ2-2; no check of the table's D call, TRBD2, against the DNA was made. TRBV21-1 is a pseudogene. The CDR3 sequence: CAGLSGLSGTGELFF. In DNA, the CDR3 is TGTGCCGGGCTCTCGGGACTTTCGGGGACCGGGGAGCTGTTTTTT.